This TCR beta chain was obtained from a study of blood T cell repertoires in COVID-19. There are 18 residues in the CDR3. Methods used by the authors: Quantification of nucleated cells was approximated via reference gene primer amplification. The protocol was immunoSEQ multiplex PCR, while the TCRdb copy is restricted to in-frame clones and leaves out a portion. Clone size and the V and J calls come from that table; the DNA yielded D and trimming. The sample lists about 160,000 clones, approximately 86% occurring once. Sequenced sample: peripheral blood. This chain uses TRBV21-1 with TRBJ2-3; the table's D call, TRBD1, has no DNA check behind it. TRBV21-1 is designated a pseudogene. This receptor was obtained from a woman aged 40 to 49 with COVID-19, enrolled during active disease. CDR3 nucleotides: TGTGCCAGCAGTACCGGGACAGGGGGCCCCCGGGGCACAGATACGCAGTATTTT. It encodes CASSTGTGGPRGTDTQYF.